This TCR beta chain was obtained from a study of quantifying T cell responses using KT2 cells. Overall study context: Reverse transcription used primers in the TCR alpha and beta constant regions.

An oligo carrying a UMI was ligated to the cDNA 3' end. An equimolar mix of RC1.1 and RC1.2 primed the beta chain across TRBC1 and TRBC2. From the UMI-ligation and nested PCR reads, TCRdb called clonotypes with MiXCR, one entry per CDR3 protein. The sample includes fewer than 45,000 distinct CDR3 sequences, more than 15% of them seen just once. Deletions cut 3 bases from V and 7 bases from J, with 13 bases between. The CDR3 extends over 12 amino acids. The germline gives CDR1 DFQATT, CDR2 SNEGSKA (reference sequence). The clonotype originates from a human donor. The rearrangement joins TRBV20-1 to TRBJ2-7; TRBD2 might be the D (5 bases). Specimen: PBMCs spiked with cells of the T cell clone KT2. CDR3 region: CSARGVGGEQYF. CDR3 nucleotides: TGCAGTGCTAGGGGTGTAGGAGGAGAGCAGTACTTC.